A single sample gave rise to the 3 T cell receptor beta chains below, sequenced in a study of blood T cells in healthy people across ages. PCR was performed a second time for 7 to 11 cycles using a sample-barcoded 5' primer and a J-beta primer mix. TCRdb ran MiXCR on the 5' RACE reads and lists one entry per CDR3 protein. The sample lists about 680,000 distinct CDR3 sequences, roughly 50% occurring once. Sequencing input: blood. Receptors were obtained from an older woman in good health.

The rearrangement links TRBV29-1 to TRBJ2-7; tentative D call: TRBD1 (6 bases). V lost 4 bases and J lost 6, with 16 bases in between. Germline CDR1 reads SQVTM; CDR2 reads ANQGSEA. The CDR3 contains 13 residues. The CDR3 protein is CSVGSVGGAEQYF. The CDR3 bases are TGCAGCGTTGGATCGGTAGGGGGAGCCGAGCAGTACTTC.

Remarks on this clonotype: A read error may be the cause here, since a much bigger clone is one base away. This chain uses TRBV4-3 with TRBJ2-5; 9 bases align to TRBD1. The germline V gene has CDR1 LGHNA and CDR2 YSLEER. The length of the CDR3 is 16 residues. V lost 3 bases and J lost 2; bases outside the gene matches: 7. CDR3: CASSHGGQGNQETQYF. CDR3 in DNA: TGCGCCAGCAGCCACGGAGGACAGGGGAATCAAGAGACCCAGTACTTC.

This chain links TRBV7-2 with TRBJ1-2, with 8 bases identical to TRBD1. Trimming took 5 bases from V and 7 from J; bases not matched to a gene: 12. CDR3 size: 15 residues. Germline CDR1 reads SGHTA; CDR2 reads FQGNSA. CDR3 loop: CASSTGQGGMSGYTF. For the CDR3, the DNA is TGTGCCAGCAGCACAGGACAGGGAGGCATGTCTGGCTACACCTTC.